This T cell receptor (beta chain) was obtained from a study of blood T cell repertoires in COVID-19. The table came from immunoSEQ multiplex PCR; TCRdb's copy has only in-frame clones and leaves some out. The data contain roughly 200,000 clones, roughly 84% of them singletons. Germline V gene lookup returns CDR1 SGDLS and CDR2 YYNGEE. The V and J ends lost 6 bases and 5 bases respectively, with 15 bases between them. The CDR3 loop spans 14 amino acids. The TCR comes from a human donor in a cohort sampled during active COVID-19. This sequence joins TRBV9 and TRBJ2-1; the D gene is possibly TRBD1 (5 bases). Input material: peripheral blood. The CDR3 coding sequence is TGTGCCAGCACCCCCCAGGGCACTAACAATGAGCAGTTCTTC. This sequence encodes CASTPQGTNNEQFF.